This T cell receptor (beta chain) originates from a study of blood T cell repertoires in COVID-19. Overall study context: T cells, B-cell-depleted T cells, or PBMCs supplied cDNA or gDNA.

Per the authors' pipeline: By means of reference gene primer amplification, nucleated cell counts were estimated. Produced via immunoSEQ multiplex PCR; TCRdb's table is partial and in-frame only. The DNA gave D and trimming, while V, J and clone size come from that table. The sample lists approximately 440,000 clones; roughly 87% were seen once. CDR1 is KGHDR, CDR2 SFDVKD, per germline. Trimming removed 7 bases at V and 5 bases at J, with 16 bases between. The CDR3 spans 14 residues. The specimen sequenced was PBMCs or T cells enriched from blood (not recorded which). The clonotype comes from a young man who had recovered from COVID-19. The chain uses TRBV24-1 and TRBJ1-2; D perhaps matches TRBD1 (5 bases). This CDR3 is CATRGPQGGYGYTF. DNA for the CDR3: TGTGCCACCAGGGGGCCCCAGGGTGGGTATGGCTACACCTTC.